The sequence of this T cell receptor (beta chain) was determined in a study of beta chain features in type 1 diabetes. The CDR3 runs to 13 residues. The V end was cut by 1 base, the J end by 5 bases, with 7 bases between. Germline CDR1 reads KGHSH; CDR2 reads LQKENI. Sequenced material consisted of expressed TCRB transcripts (all of the isolated RNA was reverse transcribed). The average output of naive, central memory and regulatory T cell samples was about 3.57 million reads. Only in-frame clones appear in the TCRdb table, and some are missing; sequencing was by immunoSEQ multiplex PCR. The data hold 640,000 or so clones, with roughly 13% observed a single time. Study outcomes and limitations: In every one of the four CD4+ subsets, TCRB CDR3s were moderately but significantly shorter in Type 1 diabetes patients. PCR might favor shorter templates, equally in patients and controls.

A remark on this clone: Its antigen remains unknown.

Material for sequencing was naive CD4+ T cells from blood. This chain links TRBV18 with TRBJ2-3; D gene ambiguous. This receptor was obtained from a man between 18 and 35 years old with type 1 diabetes. CDR3 sequence (DNA): TGTGCCAGCTCACCACAGGGTATAGATACGCAGTATTTT. Translated: CASSPQGIDTQYF.